One and the same sample provided the 9 T cell receptor beta chains below, sequenced in a study of long-term antiretroviral therapy in people with HIV (dated by TCRdb to the early 2020s). The immunoSEQ hsTCRB v3.0 assay was used at survey level resolution to sequence the TRB variable region. The source is immuneACCESS, and TCRdb retained only in-frame sequences with V and J called. Part of the clones is not carried over; for the studies checked, unresolved V genes explain less than half of this, and the remainder is unexplained. Across this sample there are fewer than 45,000 clones, with around 96% seen only once. The ten largest clones capture around 2.7% of the sample. The sequenced sample was unsorted PBMCs, obtained 3.7 years after starting antiretroviral therapy. The receptors originated from a woman between 45 and 65 years old with HIV.

The chain employs TRBV7-9 and TRBJ1-1; 8 positions agree with TRBD1. Germline values: CDR1 SEHNR, CDR2 FQNEAQ (reference sequence). This CDR3 contains 14 residues. Trimming removed 5 bases from V and 5 bases from J; junction bases left unmatched: 7. CDR3 sequence reads: CASSIGTGRTEAFF. CDR3 sequence (DNA): TGTGCCAGCAGCATCGGGACAGGAAGGACTGAAGCTTTCTTT.

The chain uses TRBV29-1 and TRBJ1-3, with TRBD1 matching over 10 bases. Trimming took 5 bases from V and 4 from J; bases not matched to a gene: 8. This CDR3 comprises 15 residues. Germline V gene lookup returns CDR1 SQVTM and CDR2 ANQGSEA. The CDR3 protein is CSVQKGTGAGNTIYF. The CDR3, as DNA: TGCAGCGTTCAAAAAGGGACAGGGGCGGGAAACACCATATATTTT.

This chain uses TRBV5-6 with TRBJ1-3, with unresolved D. The ends were cut back, 4 bases at V and 2 bases at J, with 4 bases in the middle. The CDR3 loop spans 12 amino acids. Germline CDR1 and CDR2: SGHDT and YYEEEE. The CDR3 is CASSQTGNTIYF. In DNA form, the CDR3 reads TGTGCCAGCAGCCAAACTGGAAACACCATATATTTT.

The chain has TRBV4-1 and TRBJ1-1, with D tentatively TRBD1 (6 bases). V lost 3 bases, J lost 6 bases, and 14 bases lay in between. The germline V gene encodes CDR1 MGHRA and CDR2 YSYEKL. The CDR3 loop spans 14 amino acids. CDR3: CASSHRTDEAEAFF. The DNA of the CDR3 is TGCGCCAGCAGCCACAGGACAGACGAGGCTGAAGCTTTCTTT.

J is TRBJ2-6 and V is TRBV30, with TRBD1 matching over 9 bases. V lost 3 bases to trimming and J lost 0 bases; unmatched junction nucleotides: 6. This CDR3 region has 17 residues. CDR1 GTSNPN and CDR2 SVGIG come from the germline V gene (reference sequence). This chain's CDR3 is CAWSTGTGTSGANVLTF. Here the CDR3 DNA reads TGTGCCTGGAGCACCGGGACAGGGACCTCTGGGGCCAACGTCCTGACTTTC.

This chain links TRBV30 with TRBJ1-1; D may be TRBD1 (5 bases). With 3 bases removed from V and 1 base from J, the gap between germline ends came to 9 bases. The CDR3 length is 13 residues. Germline lookup yields CDR1 GTSNPN and CDR2 SVGIG (reference sequence). The CDR3 reads CAWSATGNTEAFF. CDR3 sequence (DNA): TGTGCCTGGAGCGCTACAGGGAACACTGAAGCTTTCTTT.

This clone was seen a few times. The rearrangement joins TRBV19 to TRBJ1-6, with TRBD1 as a possible D gene (5 bases). The V gene lost 5 bases and the J gene lost 9 bases, with 8 bases spanning the gap. This CDR3 is built from 12 residues. Germline CDR1 reads LNHDA; CDR2 reads SQIVND (reference sequence). The CDR3 protein is CASSGAGSPLHF. The CDR3 bases are TGTGCCAGTAGTGGGGCCGGTTCACCCCTCCACTTT.

This clone was observed a few times. A read error may account for a junction end that differs from germline. This sequence joins TRBV6-1 and TRBJ1-2; 7 bases are a match to TRBD1. The germline V gene encodes CDR1 MNHNS and CDR2 SASEGT. The CDR3 sequence is 14 residues long. CDR3 sequence reads: CASSELRDSQFGPF. In nucleotides, the CDR3 is TGTGCCAGCAGTGAACTAAGGGACAGTCAATTCGGGCCCTTC.

The V gene is TRBV9, the J gene TRBJ1-1, with D perhaps TRBD1 (5 bases). Trimming stripped 0 bases from V and 5 bases from J, with 14 bases between. The CDR3 runs 15 residues. Germline CDR1 is SGDLS and CDR2 is YYNGEE. The CDR3 sequence is CASSVGSGLGTEAFF. In DNA, the CDR3 is TGTGCCAGCAGCGTAGGATCAGGGCTGGGGACTGAAGCTTTCTTT. Combining the CDR3 with reference TRBV9 and TRBJ1-1 gives the whole variable domain DSGVTQTPKHLITATGQRVTLRCSPRSGDLSVYWYQQSLDQGLQFLIQYYNGEERAKGNILERFSAQQFPDLHSELNLSSLELGDSALYFCASSVGSGLGTEAFFGQGTRLTVV.